This T cell receptor beta chain stems from a study of cytomegalovirus exposure and HLA in healthy donors. Study-level results: It is likely that the observed cluster of highly shared sequence variants was a sequencing artifact. Earlier analysis looked at TCR beta V segments, and most were productive about 90% or about 30% of the time. Reportedly, fewer N-insertions than the roughly 700-donor mean appeared in an Asian-associated ancestry cluster in a later analysis. Rarity characterized most TCR sequences, yet some public TCRs appeared in many donors.

V lost 0 bases to trimming and J lost 6 bases, with 12 bases between them. CDR3 size: 15 residues. In germline, CDR1 is KGHSH, CDR2 LQKENI. Primers for the PCR totalled 60 Vbeta and 13 Jbeta. Here immunoSEQ multiplex PCR was the method, and the copy in TCRdb shows in-frame clones only, minus some. The table shows 150,000 to 200,000 clones, with around 83% occurring only once. This clone was seen only once. The antigen is not known. The sequence was obtained from a man aged 18 to 30 in good health and CMV-seropositive. The source material was PBMCs. The chain couples TRBV18 to TRBJ1-5, with D possibly matching TRBD1 (5 bases). CDR3 in DNA: TGTGCCAGCTCACCACCGTCGCAGGGAGGTCAGCCCCAGCATTTT. This codes for CASSPPSQGGQPQHF.